A single sample is the source of the 3 T cell receptor beta chains below, sequenced in a study of blood T cell repertoires in COVID-19. Only in-frame clones appear in the TCRdb table, and some are missing; sequencing was by immunoSEQ multiplex PCR. Of about 160,000 clones in the sample, over 70% were seen once. Sample: peripheral blood. These receptor sequences come from a woman older than 75 with active or convalescent COVID-19.

This chain links TRBV2 with TRBJ1-5; 8 bases fit TRBD1. Germline V gene data show CDR1 as SNHLY and CDR2 as FYNNEI. The CDR3 spans 14 residues. Trimming took 6 bases from V and 3 from J; bases not matched to a gene: 4. The CDR3 bases are TGTGCCAGCAGGCTGACAGGGGACAATCAGCCCCAGCATTTT. Its translation is CASRLTGDNQPQHF.

The chain uses TRBV7-2 and TRBJ2-1; D possibly corresponds to TRBD2 (5 bases). The CDR3 is 15 residues long. V was trimmed by 4 bases and J by 7 bases, leaving 17 bases between them. CDR1 and CDR2 from the germline V gene are SGHTA and FQGNSA. CDR3 protein: CASSSPTYGENEQFF. The CDR3 DNA is TGTGCCAGCAGCTCCCCCACCTACGGGGAGAATGAGCAGTTCTTC.

The rearrangement uses TRBV7-2 and TRBJ1-2, with 7 bases lining up with TRBD1. Germline V gene lookup returns CDR1 SGHTA and CDR2 FQGNSA. With V trimmed by 5 bases and J by 2 bases, 2 bases remained unmatched. This CDR3 region has 13 residues. The CDR3 region has the DNA TGTGCCAGCAGCCGGACAGGAAACTATGGCTACACCTTC. It specifies CASSRTGNYGYTF.